This T cell receptor beta chain appears in the sequencing data of a study of blood T cell repertoires in COVID-19 (TCRdb year 2020). Concerning the study at large: Collaborator samples came from the United States, Italy and Spain and covered acute and convalescent phases of COVID-19. The prospective study material was composed of cDNA or gDNA derived from T cells, B-cell-depleted T cells, or PBMCs. Subjects who had been exposed to COVID-19, were actively infected with it, or had recovered from it provided the deeply sampled blood TCRbeta repertoires that made up the dataset. Where HLA class I and class II types were available, the types were taken from metadata supplied by the sample provider, not from assay-based typing. Sample metadata almost always included a de-identified subject ID, COVID-19 status, age in years and sex. A freely available public database, intended as a resource for researchers studying the immune response to SARS-CoV-2, is where the repertoires were released. Samples came from the ongoing ImmuneRACE study (first 160 participants) plus 1,254 subjects from 6 global collaborators. Summary of the overall study and its limitations: The quantity of clinical and demographic metadata differed by source and by participant and was supplied without curation.

A few counts support this clone. Its recognized antigen is unknown. Base qualities are not provided; no much larger clone lies one nucleotide away. At the junction V is shortened by 4 bases and J by 4 bases; bases outside the gene matches: 10. Including cysteine and phenylalanine, the CDR3 has 17 amino acids. The retained sequence is limited to the CDR3, 51 bases, with the frame set at the first base. The germline V gene (reference sequence) supplies CDR1 LNHDA and CDR2 SQIVND. TCRbeta CDR3 regions were amplified from genomic DNA by means of the immunoSEQ Assay, a bias-controlled multiplex PCR. The paper's data handling went like this. Within the assay, amplification of reference gene primers was used to estimate how many nucleated cells each sample contained. To quantify the absolute abundance of each unique TCRbeta CDR3 rearrangement, sequence reads were collapsed and filtered. For each sample, productive Simpson clonality was calculated as the square root of Simpson's diversity index over productive rearrangements. TCRdb took this table from immuneACCESS and kept in-frame rearrangements with V and J called. Such tables lack part of the clones; where checked against another copy, unresolved V genes explain under half of the gap, and the rest is unexplained. V, J and clone size reflect that table, while D and trimming were determined from the DNA. The sample table records approximately 470,000 clones; roughly 85% of these occur just once. Approximately 3.4% of the sample lies in the top ten.

Each collaborating institution followed its own protocols to collect whole blood in K2EDTA tubes. For TCRbeta analysis, collaborators shipped samples as frozen whole blood, isolated PBMCs, or DNA extracted from either of those sample types. This clonotype was sampled from a human donor in a cohort sampled during active COVID-19. This sequence uses TRBV19 and TRBJ2-3; TRBD2 matches 11 bases in the middle. Sequenced input: peripheral blood. For the CDR3, the sequence is CASSRPPTSGTSDTQYF. The sequenced DNA: TGTGCCAGTAGTAGGCCCCCGACTAGCGGGACCTCAGATACGCAGTATTTT.